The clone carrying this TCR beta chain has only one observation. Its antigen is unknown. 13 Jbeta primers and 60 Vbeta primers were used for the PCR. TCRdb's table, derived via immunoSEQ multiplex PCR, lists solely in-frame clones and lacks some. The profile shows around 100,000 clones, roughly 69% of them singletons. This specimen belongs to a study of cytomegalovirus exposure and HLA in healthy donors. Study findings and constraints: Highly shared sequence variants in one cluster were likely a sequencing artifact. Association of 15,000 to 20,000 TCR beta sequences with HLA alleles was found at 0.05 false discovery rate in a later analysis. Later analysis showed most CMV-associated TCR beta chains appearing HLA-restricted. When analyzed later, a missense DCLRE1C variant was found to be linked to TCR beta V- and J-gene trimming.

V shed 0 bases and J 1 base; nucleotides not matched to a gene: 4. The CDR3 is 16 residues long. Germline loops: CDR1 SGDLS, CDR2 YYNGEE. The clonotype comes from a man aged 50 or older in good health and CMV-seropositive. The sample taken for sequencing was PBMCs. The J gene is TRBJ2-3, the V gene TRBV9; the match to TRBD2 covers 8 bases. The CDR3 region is CASSVGVTSGTDTQYF. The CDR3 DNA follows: TGTGCCAGCAGCGTAGGTGTGACTAGCGGCACAGATACGCAGTATTTT.